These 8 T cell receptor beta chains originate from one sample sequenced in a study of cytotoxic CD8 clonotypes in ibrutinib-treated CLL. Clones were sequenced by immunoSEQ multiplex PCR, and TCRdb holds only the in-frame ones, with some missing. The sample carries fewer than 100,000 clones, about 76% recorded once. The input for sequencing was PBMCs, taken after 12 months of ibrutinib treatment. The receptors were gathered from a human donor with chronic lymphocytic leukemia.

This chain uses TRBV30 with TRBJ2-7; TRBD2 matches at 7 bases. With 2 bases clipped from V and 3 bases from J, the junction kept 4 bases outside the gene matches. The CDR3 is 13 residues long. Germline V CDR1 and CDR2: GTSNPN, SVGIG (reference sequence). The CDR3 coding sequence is TGTGCCTGGAGTATGGGACTATTCTACGAGCAGTACTTC. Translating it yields CAWSMGLFYEQYF.

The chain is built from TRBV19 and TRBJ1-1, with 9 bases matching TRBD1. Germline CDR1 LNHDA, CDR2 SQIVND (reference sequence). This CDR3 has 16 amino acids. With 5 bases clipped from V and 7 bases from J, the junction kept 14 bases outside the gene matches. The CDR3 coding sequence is TGTGCCAGTAGTCCTCTACCGGGACAGGGCTCGGGTGAAGCTTTCTTT. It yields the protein CASSPLPGQGSGEAFF.

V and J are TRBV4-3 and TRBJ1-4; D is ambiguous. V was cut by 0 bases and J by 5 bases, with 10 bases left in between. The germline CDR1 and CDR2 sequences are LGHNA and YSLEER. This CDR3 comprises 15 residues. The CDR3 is CASSQEGRENEKLFF. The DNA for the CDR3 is TGCGCCAGCAGCCAAGAAGGCCGGGAAAATGAAAAACTGTTTTTT.

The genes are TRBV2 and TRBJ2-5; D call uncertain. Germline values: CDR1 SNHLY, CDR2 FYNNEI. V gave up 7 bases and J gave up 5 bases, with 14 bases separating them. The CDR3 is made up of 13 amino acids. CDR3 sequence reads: CASTPPARETQYF. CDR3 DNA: TGTGCCAGCACCCCCCCGGCCCGGGAGACCCAGTACTTC.

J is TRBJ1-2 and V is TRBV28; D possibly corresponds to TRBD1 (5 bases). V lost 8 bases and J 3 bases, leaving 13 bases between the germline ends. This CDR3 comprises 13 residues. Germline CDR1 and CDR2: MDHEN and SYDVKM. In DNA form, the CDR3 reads TGTGCCAGCCGTAGGGGCCCCGACTATGGCTACACCTTC. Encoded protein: CASRRGPDYGYTF.

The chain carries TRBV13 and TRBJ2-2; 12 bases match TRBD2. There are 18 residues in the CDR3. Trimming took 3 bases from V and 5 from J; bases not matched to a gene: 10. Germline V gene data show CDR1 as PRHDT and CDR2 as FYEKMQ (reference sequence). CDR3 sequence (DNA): TGTGCCAGCAGCTTCGCTAGCGGGAGGGCCTTATGGACCGGGGAGCTGTTTTTT. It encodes CASSFASGRALWTGELFF.

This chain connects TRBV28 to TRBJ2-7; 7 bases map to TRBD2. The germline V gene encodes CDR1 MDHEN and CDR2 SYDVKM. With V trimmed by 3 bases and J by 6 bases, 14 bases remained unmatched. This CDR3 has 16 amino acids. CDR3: CASSLAGPRRGGEQYF. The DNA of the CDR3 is TGTGCCAGCAGTTTGGCCGGACCACGGCGCGGGGGCGAGCAGTACTTC.

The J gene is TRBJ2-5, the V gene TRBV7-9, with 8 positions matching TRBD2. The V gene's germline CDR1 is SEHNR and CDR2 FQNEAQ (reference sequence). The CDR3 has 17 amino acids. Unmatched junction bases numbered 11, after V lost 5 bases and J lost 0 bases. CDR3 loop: CASSPGGAGRDQETQYF. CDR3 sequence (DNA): TGTGCCAGCAGCCCCGGGGGGGCAGGTAGGGACCAAGAGACCCAGTACTTC.